These T cell receptor beta chains were read from a single sample in a study of ipilimumab plus nivolumab after autologous stem cell transplantation. The repertoire was sequenced with immunoSEQ multiplex PCR; TCRdb's copy has only in-frame clones and lacks some. In the table there are tens of thousands of clones, 83% of which are singletons. The material sequenced was PBMCs, taken in a trial of ipilimumab plus nivolumab as post-transplant consolidation. The receptors originated from a male donor with diffuse large B-cell lymphoma. Each CDR3 is given with its conserved first and last residue. D genes are given only for firm matches. Clone size is given for some rows only: seen once, a few or many times, or a class if the clone is expanded.

CDR3 protein: CASSLSGYEQYF
CDR3 DNA: TGTGCCAGCAGTTTATCGGGGTACGAGCAGTACTTC
D gene: -
V gene: TRBV27
J gene: TRBJ2-7
clone size: -

CDR3 protein: CASMVSNQDTEAFF
CDR3 DNA: TGTGCCAGCATGGTATCGAATCAGGACACTGAAGCTTTCTTT
D gene: -
V gene: TRBV19
J gene: TRBJ1-1
clone size: few

CDR3 protein: CASSYSGRGVGDTQYF
CDR3 DNA: TGTGCCAGCAGTTACTCGGGGCGGGGGGTTGGTGATACGCAGTATTTT
D gene: TRBD2
V gene: TRBV6-6
J gene: TRBJ2-3
clone size: -

CDR3 protein: CASSGRSLMSYTDTQYF
CDR3 DNA: TGTGCCAGCAGCGGGCGGTCCCTTATGTCCTATACAGATACGCAGTATTTT
D gene: -
V gene: TRBV9
J gene: TRBJ2-3
clone size: few

CDR3 protein: CASSPPGNEQFF
CDR3 DNA: TGTGCCAGCAGCCCTCCCGGCAATGAGCAGTTCTTC
D gene: -
V gene: TRBV7-2
J gene: TRBJ2-1
clone size: -

CDR3 protein: CASSRDREAEAFF
CDR3 DNA: TGTGCCAGCAGTCGGGACAGGGAAGCTGAAGCTTTCTTT
D gene: TRBD1
V gene: TRBV6-4
J gene: TRBJ1-1
clone size: -

CDR3 protein: CASSIPWGGDTEAFF
CDR3 DNA: TGTGCCAGTAGTATCCCCTGGGGGGGGGACACTGAAGCTTTCTTT
D gene: -
V gene: TRBV19
J gene: TRBJ1-1
clone size: -

CDR3 protein: CASSLASGRDTQYF
CDR3 DNA: TGTGCCAGCAGCTTAGCATCAGGCCGCGATACGCAGTATTTT
D gene: -
V gene: TRBV7-2
J gene: TRBJ2-3
clone size: -

CDR3 protein: CASSLGPRSGELFF
CDR3 DNA: TGCGCCAGCAGCCTCGGACCCCGGTCGGGGGAGCTGTTTTTT
D gene: -
V gene: TRBV5-1
J gene: TRBJ2-2
clone size: -

CDR3 protein: CASSEGDHGYTF
CDR3 DNA: TGTGCCAGCAGTGAAGGCGACCATGGCTACACCTTC
D gene: -
V gene: TRBV25-1
J gene: TRBJ1-2
clone size: -

CDR3 protein: CASSRGGIITDTQYF
CDR3 DNA: TGTGCCAGCAGCCGCGGGGGGATCATCACAGATACGCAGTATTTT
D gene: TRBD2
V gene: TRBV5-4
J gene: TRBJ2-3
clone size: -

CDR3 protein: CASSYSRQGGHEQYF
CDR3 DNA: TGTGCCAGCAGTTACTCGAGACAGGGAGGTCACGAGCAGTACTTC
D gene: -
V gene: TRBV6-6
J gene: TRBJ2-7
clone size: -

CDR3 protein: CASSLDRDYEQYF
CDR3 DNA: TGTGCCAGCAGCTTAGACAGGGACTACGAGCAGTACTTC
D gene: -
V gene: TRBV11-3
J gene: TRBJ2-7
clone size: -

CDR3 protein: CAWSVHGNQPQHF
CDR3 DNA: TGTGCCTGGAGTGTCCACGGGAATCAGCCCCAGCATTTT
D gene: -
V gene: TRBV30
J gene: TRBJ1-5
clone size: once

CDR3 protein: CASSFGETEAFF
CDR3 DNA: TGTGCCAGCAGCTTCGGGGAGACTGAAGCTTTCTTT
D gene: -
V gene: TRBV5-4
J gene: TRBJ1-1
clone size: once

CDR3 protein: CASSFGDRDTGELFF
CDR3 DNA: TGTGCCAGCAGCTTCGGGGACAGAGACACCGGGGAGCTGTTTTTT
D gene: TRBD1
V gene: TRBV7-9
J gene: TRBJ2-2
clone size: few

CDR3 protein: CASINEQGSEAFF
CDR3 DNA: TGTGCCAGCATAAACGAACAGGGAAGTGAAGCTTTCTTT
D gene: -
V gene: TRBV6-5
J gene: TRBJ1-1
clone size: -

CDR3 protein: CASSIRAASPGNTIYF
CDR3 DNA: TGTGCCAGTAGTATACGGGCCGCGAGCCCTGGAAACACCATATATTTT
D gene: -
V gene: TRBV19
J gene: TRBJ1-3
clone size: -

CDR3 protein: CASSLTPGTQETQYF
CDR3 DNA: TGTGCCAGCAGCTTGACCCCAGGTACTCAAGAGACCCAGTACTTC
D gene: -
V gene: TRBV5-4
J gene: TRBJ2-5
clone size: -

CDR3 protein: CASSLQQGIGGYTF
CDR3 DNA: TGCGCCAGCAGCTTGCAACAGGGGATTGGAGGCTACACCTTC
D gene: TRBD1
V gene: TRBV4-1
J gene: TRBJ1-2
clone size: -

CDR3 protein: CASSYVRGGQPQHF
CDR3 DNA: TGTGCCAGCAGTTACGTAAGGGGTGGTCAGCCCCAGCATTTT
D gene: -
V gene: TRBV6-5
J gene: TRBJ1-5
clone size: -

CDR3 protein: CASREQAASYEQYF
CDR3 DNA: TGTGCCAGTAGGGAGCAGGCAGCGTCCTACGAGCAGTACTTC
D gene: -
V gene: TRBV19
J gene: TRBJ2-7
clone size: -

CDR3 protein: CSVVLPGHANYGYTF
CDR3 DNA: TGCAGCGTTGTACTACCGGGACATGCTAACTATGGCTACACCTTC
D gene: -
V gene: TRBV29-1
J gene: TRBJ1-2
clone size: -

CDR3 protein: CASSYWTGMTGNTIYF
CDR3 DNA: TGTGCCAGCAGTTACTGGACAGGTATGACTGGAAACACCATATATTTT
D gene: TRBD1
V gene: TRBV28
J gene: TRBJ1-3
clone size: -

CDR3 protein: CASSLLLGGQPQHF
CDR3 DNA: TGCGCCAGCAGCTTGCTCTTGGGTGGCCAGCCCCAGCATTTT
D gene: -
V gene: TRBV5-1
J gene: TRBJ1-5
clone size: -

CDR3 protein: CASSPSTGNEQFF
CDR3 DNA: TGTGCCAGCAGTCCGTCAACGGGGAATGAGCAGTTCTTC
D gene: -
V gene: TRBV6-6
J gene: TRBJ2-1
clone size: -

CDR3 protein: CASSLGPSGATDTQYF
CDR3 DNA: TGTGCCAGCAGCTTAGGGCCTAGCGGGGCCACAGATACGCAGTATTTT
D gene: TRBD2
V gene: TRBV7-2
J gene: TRBJ2-3
clone size: few

CDR3 protein: CASSRQGFGLNTEAFF
CDR3 DNA: TGCGCCAGCAGCCGCCAGGGTTTCGGGCTGAACACTGAAGCTTTCTTT
D gene: -
V gene: TRBV5-1
J gene: TRBJ1-1
clone size: many

CDR3 protein: CASSQGTTDATDTQYF
CDR3 DNA: TGCGCCAGCAGCCAAGGGACGACAGATGCCACAGATACGCAGTATTTT
D gene: -
V gene: TRBV4-1
J gene: TRBJ2-3
clone size: -

CDR3 protein: CATSYGTSVADTQYF
CDR3 DNA: TGTGCCACCAGCTATGGGACTAGCGTCGCAGATACGCAGTATTTT
D gene: TRBD2
V gene: TRBV15
J gene: TRBJ2-3
clone size: -

CDR3 protein: CASRRDRERGEAFF
CDR3 DNA: TGCGCCAGCAGGAGGGACAGGGAGCGTGGTGAAGCTTTCTTT
D gene: TRBD1
V gene: TRBV5-1
J gene: TRBJ1-1
clone size: -

CDR3 protein: CASSGIQGVNYGYTF
CDR3 DNA: TGTGCCAGCAGCGGAATACAGGGGGTCAACTATGGCTACACCTTC
D gene: TRBD1
V gene: TRBV5-4
J gene: TRBJ1-2
clone size: -

CDR3 protein: CASSRSGRGGPETQYF
CDR3 DNA: TGCGCCAGCAGCCGCTCCGGGAGGGGGGGGCCGGAGACCCAGTACTTC
D gene: TRBD2
V gene: TRBV4-3
J gene: TRBJ2-5
clone size: -

CDR3 protein: CSARGWDGYTF
CDR3 DNA: TGCAGTGCTAGAGGGTGGGACGGCTACACCTTC
D gene: -
V gene: TRBV20-1
J gene: TRBJ1-2
clone size: -

CDR3 protein: CASRRQGIGEKLFF
CDR3 DNA: TGCGCCAGCAGAAGACAGGGGATAGGTGAAAAACTGTTTTTT
D gene: TRBD1
V gene: TRBV5-1
J gene: TRBJ1-4
clone size: -

CDR3 protein: CASSPGTGARELFF
CDR3 DNA: TGTGCCAGCAGCCCCGGGACAGGGGCCAGGGAGCTGTTTTTT
D gene: TRBD1
V gene: TRBV6-5
J gene: TRBJ2-2
clone size: -

CDR3 protein: CASSTTQGRNQPQHF
CDR3 DNA: TGTGCCAGCAGTACGACTCAGGGTCGCAATCAGCCCCAGCATTTT
D gene: -
V gene: TRBV6-6
J gene: TRBJ1-5
clone size: -

CDR3 protein: CASSLSHRVNYGYTF
CDR3 DNA: TGTGCCAGCAGCTTGAGTCACAGGGTAAACTATGGCTACACCTTC
D gene: -
V gene: TRBV5-5
J gene: TRBJ1-2
clone size: -

CDR3 protein: CASSDLGTGVKRQYF
CDR3 DNA: TGTGCCAGCAGTGATTTGGGGACGGGTGTCAAGCGGCAGTACTTC
D gene: -
V gene: TRBV2
J gene: TRBJ2-7
clone size: -

CDR3 protein: CAWRTRTGIEKLFF
CDR3 DNA: TGTGCCTGGAGGACCAGGACAGGGATTGAAAAACTGTTTTTT
D gene: TRBD1
V gene: TRBV30
J gene: TRBJ1-4
clone size: -

CDR3 protein: CASSPGQGTDTQYF
CDR3 DNA: TGTGCCAGCAGCCCGGGACAGGGCACAGATACGCAGTATTTT
D gene: TRBD1
V gene: TRBV4-2
J gene: TRBJ2-3
clone size: -

CDR3 protein: CASSLGVGGETQYF
CDR3 DNA: TGTGCCAGCAGCTTAGGGGTAGGGGGAGAGACCCAGTACTTC
D gene: -
V gene: TRBV7-9
J gene: TRBJ2-5
clone size: -

CDR3 protein: CASSATASGGWQPQHF
CDR3 DNA: TGTGCCAGCAGTGCTACGGCTTCAGGGGGGTGGCAGCCCCAGCATTTT
D gene: TRBD1
V gene: TRBV2
J gene: TRBJ1-5
clone size: -

CDR3 protein: CSAQRTGAYEQYF
CDR3 DNA: TGCAGCGCCCAAAGGACAGGCGCCTACGAGCAGTACTTC
D gene: TRBD1
V gene: TRBV29-1
J gene: TRBJ2-7
clone size: -

CDR3 protein: CASSIGRDRGEQYF
CDR3 DNA: TGTGCCAGTAGTATAGGGCGGGACAGAGGGGAGCAGTACTTC
D gene: -
V gene: TRBV19
J gene: TRBJ2-7
clone size: -

CDR3 protein: CASSLTSDNEQFF
CDR3 DNA: TGTGCCAGCAGCTTAACGTCGGATAATGAGCAGTTCTTC
D gene: -
V gene: TRBV7-3
J gene: TRBJ2-1
clone size: -

CDR3 protein: CASSLAVGGEGSNQPQHF
CDR3 DNA: TGTGCCAGCAGCTTGGCCGTCGGGGGCGAGGGTAGCAATCAGCCCCAGCATTTT
D gene: -
V gene: TRBV5-6
J gene: TRBJ1-5
clone size: -